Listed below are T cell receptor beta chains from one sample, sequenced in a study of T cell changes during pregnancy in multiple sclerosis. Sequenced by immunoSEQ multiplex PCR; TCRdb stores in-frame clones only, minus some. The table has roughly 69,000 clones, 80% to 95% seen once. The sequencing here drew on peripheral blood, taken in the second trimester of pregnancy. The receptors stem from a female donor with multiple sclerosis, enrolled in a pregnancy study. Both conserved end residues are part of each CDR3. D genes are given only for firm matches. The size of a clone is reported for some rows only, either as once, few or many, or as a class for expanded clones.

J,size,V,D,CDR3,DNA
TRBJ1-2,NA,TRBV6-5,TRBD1,CASRPGQGYGYTF,TGTGCCAGCAGGCCGGGACAGGGCTATGGCTACACCTTC
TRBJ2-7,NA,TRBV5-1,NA,CASSLEGPHLEQYF,TGCGCCAGCAGCTTGGAGGGGCCGCACCTTGAGCAGTACTTC
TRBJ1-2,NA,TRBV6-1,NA,CASSEEVAGVSNYGYTF,TGTGCCAGCAGTGAGGAGGTTGCTGGGGTCTCTAACTATGGCTACACCTTC
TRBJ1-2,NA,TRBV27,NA,CATRDGGIFYGYTF,TGTGCCACCCGGGACGGCGGGATTTTTTATGGCTACACCTTC
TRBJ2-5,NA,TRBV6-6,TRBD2,CASSYAGDQETQYF,TGTGCCAGCAGTTATGCGGGGGACCAAGAGACCCAGTACTTC
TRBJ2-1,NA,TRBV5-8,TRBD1,CASRTTRGTGGNNEQFF,TGTGCCAGCAGAACCACGCGGGGGACAGGGGGGAACAATGAGCAGTTCTTC
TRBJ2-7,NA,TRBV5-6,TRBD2,CASTLVAGGYEQYF,TGTGCCAGCACCTTAGTAGCGGGAGGGTACGAGCAGTACTTC
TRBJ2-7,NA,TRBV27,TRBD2,CASSLAGGTYEQYF,TGTGCCAGCAGTCTAGCGGGGGGGACCTACGAGCAGTACTTC
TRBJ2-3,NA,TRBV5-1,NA,CASSLGQGGADTQYF,TGCGCCAGCAGCTTGGGACAGGGAGGTGCAGATACGCAGTATTTT
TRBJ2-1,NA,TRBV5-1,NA,CASSLGAVMNEQFF,TGCGCCAGCAGCCTAGGGGCCGTTATGAATGAGCAGTTCTTC
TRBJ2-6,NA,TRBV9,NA,CASSVNVRAGANVLTF,TGTGCCAGCAGCGTAAATGTCAGGGCTGGGGCCAACGTCCTGACTTTC
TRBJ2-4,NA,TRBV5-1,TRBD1,CASSLPNGTGGFKDIQYF,TGCGCCAGCAGCTTGCCCAACGGGACAGGGGGCTTTAAGGACATTCAGTACTTC
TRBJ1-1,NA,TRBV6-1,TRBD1,CASSEQGADTEAFF,TGTGCCAGCAGTGAACAGGGGGCGGACACTGAAGCTTTCTTT
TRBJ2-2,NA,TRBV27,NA,CASTAFANTGELFF,TGTGCCAGCACAGCGTTCGCGAACACCGGGGAGCTGTTTTTT
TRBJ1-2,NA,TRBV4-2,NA,CASSQDTMNYGYTF,TGTGCCAGCAGCCAAGATACAATGAACTATGGCTACACCTTC
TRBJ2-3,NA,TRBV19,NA,CATLAFGTDTQYF,TGTGCCACCCTAGCGTTCGGCACAGATACGCAGTATTTT
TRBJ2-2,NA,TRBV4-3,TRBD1,CASSHSPDRDTGELFF,TGCGCCAGCAGCCATAGTCCGGACAGGGACACCGGGGAGCTGTTTTTT
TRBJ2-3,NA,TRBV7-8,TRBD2,CASSPRDYITDTQYF,TGTGCCAGCAGCCCTCGGGACTATATCACAGATACGCAGTATTTT
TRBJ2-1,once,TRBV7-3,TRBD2,CASSPTSGGTSYNEQFF,TGTGCCAGCAGCCCGACTAGCGGGGGGACCTCCTACAATGAGCAGTTCTTC
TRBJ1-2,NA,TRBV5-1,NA,CASSFPGTAGYTF,TGCGCCAGCAGCTTTCCAGGAACGGCTGGCTACACCTTC